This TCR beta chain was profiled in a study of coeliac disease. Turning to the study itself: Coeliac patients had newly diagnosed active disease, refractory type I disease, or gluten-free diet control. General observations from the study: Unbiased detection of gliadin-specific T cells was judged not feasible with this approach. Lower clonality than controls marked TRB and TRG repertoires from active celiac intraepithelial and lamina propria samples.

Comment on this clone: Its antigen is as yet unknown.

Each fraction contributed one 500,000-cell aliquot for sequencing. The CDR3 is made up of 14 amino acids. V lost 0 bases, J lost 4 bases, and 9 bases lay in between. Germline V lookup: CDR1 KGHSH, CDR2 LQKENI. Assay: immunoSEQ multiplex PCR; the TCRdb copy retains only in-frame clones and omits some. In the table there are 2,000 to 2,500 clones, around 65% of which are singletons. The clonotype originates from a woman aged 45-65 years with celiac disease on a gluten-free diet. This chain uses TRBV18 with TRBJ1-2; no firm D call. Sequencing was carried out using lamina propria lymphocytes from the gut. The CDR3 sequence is CASSPPERAYGYTF. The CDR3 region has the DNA TGTGCCAGCTCACCACCAGAGAGGGCCTATGGCTACACCTTC.